The clone carrying this TCR beta chain was observed many times. RNA transcripts were the template for amplifying TCR beta CDR3 regions. TCR CDR3 regions were first amplified by RT-PCR with HTBI primers. TCRdb itself ran the multiplex PCR reads through MiXCR, one entry per CDR3 protein. The sample has roughly 200,000 distinct CDR3 sequences; approximately 20% are singletons. V dropped 4 bases and J dropped 3 bases, with 16 bases sitting between them. The CDR3 length is 16 residues. Looked up from germline, CDR1 is SEHNR and CDR2 is FQNEAQ (reference sequence). This sample stems from a study of T cells in Graves' hyperthyroidism and ophthalmopathy.

The rearrangement uses TRBV7-9 and TRBJ1-5; D is ambiguous. The specimen was blood. The TCR was taken from a man between 40 and 49 years old with Graves' hyperthyroidism. The CDR3 DNA follows: TGTGCCAGCAGCTCTTCGTGGAGTAGGGACAATCAGCCCCAGCATTTT. Encoded protein: CASSSSWSRDNQPQHF. Together with reference TRBV7-9 and TRBJ1-5, the CDR3 gives the full variable domain: DTGVSQNPRHKITKRGQNVTFRCDPISEHNRLYWYRQTLGQGPEFLTYFQNEAQLEKSRLLSDRFSAERPKGSFSTLEIQRTEQGDSAMYLCASSSSWSRDNQPQHFGDGTRLSIL.